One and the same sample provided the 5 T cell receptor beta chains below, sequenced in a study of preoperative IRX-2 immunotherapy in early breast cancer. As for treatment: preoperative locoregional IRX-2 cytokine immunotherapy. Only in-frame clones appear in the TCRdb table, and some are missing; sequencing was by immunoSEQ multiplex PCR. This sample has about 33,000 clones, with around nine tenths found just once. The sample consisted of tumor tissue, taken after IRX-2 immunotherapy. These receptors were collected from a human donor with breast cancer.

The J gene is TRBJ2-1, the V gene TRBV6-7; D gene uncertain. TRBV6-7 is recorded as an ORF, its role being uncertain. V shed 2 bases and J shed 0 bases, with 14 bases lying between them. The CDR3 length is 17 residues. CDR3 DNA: TGTGCCAGCAGTTACGTTTTCACACAGAGCTCCTACAATGAGCAGTTCTTC. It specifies CASSYVFTQSSYNEQFF.

The CDR3 nucleotides read TGTGCCAGTAGTCGCGTCCAGGCCGGGGTAGCCAAAAACATTCAGTACTTC. Amino acids: CASSRVQAGVAKNIQYF. The chain carries TRBV19 and TRBJ2-4; maybe TRBD2 (5 bases). Germline V lookup: CDR1 LNHDA, CDR2 SQIVND (reference sequence). This CDR3 comprises 17 residues. With 5 bases removed from V and 0 bases from J, the gap between germline ends came to 17 bases.

The CDR3 spells CASSLNAGPGGDTQYF. The CDR3 DNA follows: TGTGCCAGCAGCTTAAATGCGGGCCCCGGGGGAGATACGCAGTATTTT. V is TRBV11-3 and J is TRBJ2-3, with a possible D match to TRBD2 (6 bases). From germline, CDR1 is SGHNT and CDR2 YENEEA. With 2 bases removed from V and 5 bases from J, the gap between germline ends came to 17 bases. The CDR3 is made up of 16 amino acids.

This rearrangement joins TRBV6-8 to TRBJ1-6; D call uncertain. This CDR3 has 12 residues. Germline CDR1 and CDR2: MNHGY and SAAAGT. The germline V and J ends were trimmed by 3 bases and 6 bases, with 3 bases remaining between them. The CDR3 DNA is TGTGCCAGCAGTTATCTTAATTCACCCCTCCACTTT. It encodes CASSYLNSPLHF.

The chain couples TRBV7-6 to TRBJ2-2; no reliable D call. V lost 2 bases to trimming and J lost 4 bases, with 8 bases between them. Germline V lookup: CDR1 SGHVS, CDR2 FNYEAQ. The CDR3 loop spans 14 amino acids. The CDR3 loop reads CASSLIGSTGELFF. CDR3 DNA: TGTGCCAGCAGCTTAATAGGGTCCACCGGGGAGCTGTTTTTT.